These 10 T cell receptor beta chains share one sample of origin, sequenced in a study of blood T cell repertoires in COVID-19. This table comes from immunoSEQ multiplex PCR, and its TCRdb copy is limited to in-frame clones, with some not included. The profile shows under 450,000 clones, 80% to 95% of them singletons. The specimen was PBMCs or T cells enriched from blood (not recorded which). The source is a woman aged 40 to 49 who had been exposed to COVID-19.

The chain recombines TRBV28 with TRBJ2-7; 11 nucleotides agree with TRBD2. The ends lost 4 bases at V and 1 base at J; junction bases unmatched: 12. Germline CDR1 and CDR2: MDHEN and SYDVKM. The CDR3 is 18 amino acids. CDR3 region: CASSWDSGGDLRSYEQYF. The CDR3 bases are TGTGCCAGCAGTTGGGATAGCGGGGGGGACTTGAGGTCCTACGAGCAGTACTTC.

The chain links TRBV13 to TRBJ2-3; TRBD2 matches at 7 bases. The V segment lost 5 bases and the J segment 2 bases; nucleotides outside the gene matches: 10. CDR3 length equals 16 residues. Per germline, CDR1 PRHDT and CDR2 FYEKMQ (reference sequence). The CDR3 protein is CASSPLTSALTDTQYF. Written as DNA, the CDR3 is TGTGCCAGCAGCCCCTTAACTAGCGCCCTCACAGATACGCAGTATTTT. Filled out from reference TRBV13 and TRBJ2-3, the complete variable domain reads AAGVIQSPRHLIKEKRETATLKCYPIPRHDTVYWYQQGPGQDPQFLISFYEKMQSDKGSIPDRFSAQQFSDYHSELNMSSLELGDSALYFCASSPLTSALTDTQYFGPGTRLTVL.

The chain uses TRBV6-1 and TRBJ2-7; D perhaps matches TRBD2 (5 bases). Germline V gene sequence: CDR1 MNHNS, CDR2 SASEGT. CDR3 length equals 15 residues. Trimming took 1 base from V and 13 from J, leaving 23 bases between them. The CDR3 protein is CASSEVGGEFGPFYF. In DNA, the CDR3 is TGTGCCAGCAGTGAAGTCGGAGGCGAGTTTGGGCCTTTCTACTTC.

The chain has TRBV5-1 and TRBJ2-1; D gene uncertain. Trimming removed 5 bases at V and 2 bases at J, with 14 bases between. CDR1 and CDR2 (germline): SGHRS, YFSETQ. The CDR3 totals 15 residues. The CDR3 spells CASRPDAIAYNEQFF. CDR3 bases: TGCGCCAGCAGACCTGATGCGATAGCCTACAATGAGCAGTTCTTC.

V and J are TRBV27 and TRBJ2-1, with 12 bases identical to TRBD2. The CDR3 is made up of 15 amino acids. Unmatched junction bases numbered 8, after V lost 4 bases and J lost 10 bases. CDR1 is MNHEY and CDR2 is SMNVEV in the germline V gene (reference sequence). The CDR3 region is CASSSPTSGSKEQFF. In DNA form, the CDR3 reads TGTGCCAGCAGTTCCCCGACTAGCGGGAGTAAAGAGCAGTTCTTC.

The chain combines TRBV5-4 with TRBJ1-4; 8 bases agree with TRBD1. The CDR3 runs 16 residues. V was clipped by 0 bases and J by 8 bases; unmatched bases: 9. The germline CDR1 and CDR2 sequences are SGHNT and YYREEE (reference sequence). CDR3 bases: TGTGCCAGCAGCTTGGAGGGACAGGTCCAGGGCGAAAAACTGTTTTTT. The encoded protein is CASSLEGQVQGEKLFF.

The chain links TRBV7-6 to TRBJ2-2; TRBD2 matches 12 bases. Germline V gene data show CDR1 as SGHVS and CDR2 as FNYEAQ. The CDR3 is made up of 15 amino acids. Germline trimming cut 5 bases from V and 8 bases from J; bases unmatched to any gene: 6. This chain's CDR3 is CASSGRTSGAGELFF. The CDR3 DNA reads TGTGCCAGCAGCGGACGGACTAGCGGGGCTGGGGAGCTGTTTTTT.

This clone appeared a single time. This chain uses TRBV19 with TRBJ1-4, with 8 bases aligning to TRBD1. V lost 5 bases to trimming and J lost 6 bases; unmatched junction nucleotides: 8. The CDR3 runs 15 residues. Germline assignment: CDR1 LNHDA and CDR2 SQIVND (reference sequence). CDR3 bases: TGTGCCAGTAGTCCACGGACAGGGCCTTATGAAAAACTGTTTTTT. Translated: CASSPRTGPYEKLFF.

The genes are TRBV30 and TRBJ2-7; 9 bases are shared with TRBD1. The CDR3 runs to 16 residues. Per the germline V gene, CDR1 is GTSNPN and CDR2 is SVGIG (reference sequence). With 5 bases clipped from V and 2 bases from J, the junction kept 13 bases outside the gene matches. The CDR3 loop reads CAWLAKDRGETYEQYF. The CDR3 DNA follows: TGTGCCTGGCTAGCCAAGGACAGGGGAGAAACCTACGAGCAGTACTTC.

This clone has just one count. The chain combines TRBV6-5 with TRBJ1-2, with 10 bases lining up with TRBD1. In germline, CDR1 is MNHEY, CDR2 SVGAGI. V shed 5 bases, J shed 4 bases, and the junction held 7 bases outside the gene matches. The CDR3 consists of 15 residues. CDR3 sequence (DNA): TGTGCCAGCAGTCTGACAGGGGGCGCGGGCTATGGCTACACCTTC. Encoded protein: CASSLTGGAGYGYTF.